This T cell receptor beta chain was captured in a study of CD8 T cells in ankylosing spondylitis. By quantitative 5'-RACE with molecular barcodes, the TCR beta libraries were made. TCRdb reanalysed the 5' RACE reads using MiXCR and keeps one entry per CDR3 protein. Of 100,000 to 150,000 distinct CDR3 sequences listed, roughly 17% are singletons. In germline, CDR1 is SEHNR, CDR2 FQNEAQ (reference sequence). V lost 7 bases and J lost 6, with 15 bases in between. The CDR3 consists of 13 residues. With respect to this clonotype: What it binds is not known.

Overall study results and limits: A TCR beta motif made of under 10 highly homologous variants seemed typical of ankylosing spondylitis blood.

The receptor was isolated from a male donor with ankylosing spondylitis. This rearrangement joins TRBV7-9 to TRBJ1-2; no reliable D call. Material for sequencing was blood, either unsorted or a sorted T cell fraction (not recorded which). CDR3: CASTSRISDGYTF. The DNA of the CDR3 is TGTGCCAGCACCTCAAGGATTTCTGATGGCTACACCTTC. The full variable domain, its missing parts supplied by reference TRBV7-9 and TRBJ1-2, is DTGVSQNPRHKITKRGQNVTFRCDPISEHNRLYWYRQTLGQGPEFLTYFQNEAQLEKSRLLSDRFSAERPKGSFSTLEIQRTEQGDSAMYLCASTSRISDGYTFGSGTRLTVV.